This T cell receptor beta chain was retrieved from a study of cytomegalovirus exposure and HLA in healthy donors. Study context: A subsequent analysis stated that the approximately 120 validation repertoires were run on the same platform as the roughly 700 first-cohort repertoires. Regarding the study as a whole: Some TCR beta chains (roughly 160 of them) were listed as cytomegalovirus-associated. Rare TCR sequences predominated, though certain public TCRs were found in many donors. Reported results showed that the classifier diagnosed cytomegalovirus status with high specificity and sensitivity.

CDR3 length: 13 amino acids. Losses at the gene ends were 8 bases for V and 4 bases for J; bases not matched to a gene: 4. The V gene's germline CDR1 is SGHTA and CDR2 FQGNSA. Only in-frame clones appear in the TCRdb table, and some are missing; sequencing was by immunoSEQ multiplex PCR. Here the sample spans 100,000 to 150,000 clones, about 88% being singletons. Of note for this clone: Antigen: not known.

This TCR came from a woman aged 18 to 35 in good health and CMV-seronegative. The gene calls are TRBV7-2 and TRBJ1-4; 7 bases map to TRBD1. Source material: PBMCs. CDR3 loop: CASSRGINEKLFF. CDR3 DNA: TGTGCCAGCTCCAGGGGGATTAATGAAAAACTGTTTTTT.